The 10 T cell receptor beta chains in this list originate from one sample, sequenced in a study of cytomegalovirus exposure and HLA in healthy donors. The PCR had 60 Vbeta and 13 Jbeta primers. Some clones are missing from TCRdb's copy, which holds only in-frame ones; the method was immunoSEQ multiplex PCR. The data hold approximately 140,000 clones, with approximately 80% observed a single time. Sequencing was carried out using PBMCs. These receptors all come from a girl aged 2 to 9 in good health and CMV-seronegative.

The rearrangement uses TRBV9 and TRBJ1-2; 9 bases agree with TRBD1. The V gene's germline CDR1 is SGDLS and CDR2 YYNGEE. Trimming removed 3 bases from V and 5 bases from J; junction bases left unmatched: 2. The CDR3 is 13 amino acids. The CDR3 nucleotides are TGTGCCAGCAGCGGGGACAGGGTATATGGCTACACCTTC. Protein product: CASSGDRVYGYTF.

V usage is TRBV7-2 and J usage is TRBJ1-1; no clear D gene. Per germline, CDR1 SGHTA and CDR2 FQGNSA. V was shortened by 0 bases and J by 8 bases, with 10 bases between the two germline ends. This CDR3 has 13 amino acids. Here the CDR3 DNA reads TGTGCCAGCAGCTTAGCGATGAGGGCCGAAGCTTTCTTT. Its translation: CASSLAMRAEAFF.

J is TRBJ1-2 and V is TRBV7-2; D is possibly TRBD1 (6 bases). The CDR3 extends over 14 amino acids. Trimming cost V 0 bases and J 5 bases, with 10 bases left between them. CDR1 is SGHTA and CDR2 is FQGNSA in the germline V gene. The CDR3 DNA sequence: TGTGCCAGCAGCTTAGCACAGGGAAATTATGGCTACACCTTC. Encoded protein: CASSLAQGNYGYTF.

The chain has TRBV2 and TRBJ1-1, with D possibly TRBD1 on 6 matching bases. The CDR3 has 15 amino acids. The V gene lost 2 bases and the J gene lost 2 bases, with 12 bases spanning the gap. Germline V gives CDR1 SNHLY, CDR2 FYNNEI. CDR3 sequence (DNA): TGTGCCAGCAGTGAACAGGGGATAGGAAACACTGAAGCTTTCTTT. Translation gives CASSEQGIGNTEAFF.

The chain has TRBV19 and TRBJ1-1; the D is unclear. CDR3 length: 12 amino acids. With 4 bases removed from V and 5 bases from J, the gap between germline ends came to 8 bases. Germline assignment: CDR1 LNHDA and CDR2 SQIVND (reference sequence). DNA for the CDR3: TGTGCCAGTAGTACCTTTGCGACTGAAGCTTTCTTT. Its protein is CASSTFATEAFF.

This chain links TRBV19 with TRBJ2-1; no clear D gene. CDR1 is LNHDA, CDR2 SQIVND, per germline (reference sequence). Trimming pared 2 bases from V and 4 bases from J, leaving 9 bases between. The CDR3 consists of 14 residues. This chain's CDR3 is CASSIISGYNEQFF. For the CDR3, the DNA is TGTGCCAGTAGTATAATTTCGGGTTACAATGAGCAGTTCTTC.

The chain joins TRBV30 to TRBJ2-4, with D maybe TRBD2 (5 bases). CDR3 size: 17 residues. Deletions cut 6 bases from V and 0 bases from J, with 21 bases between. Germline V gives CDR1 GTSNPN, CDR2 SVGIG (reference sequence). In DNA form, the CDR3 reads TGTGCCTGTACCTTGTTCTCGGCAGGACTAGCCAAAAACATTCAGTACTTC. This gives the protein CACTLFSAGLAKNIQYF.

This clone has a handful of counts. V gene TRBV5-1 combines with J gene TRBJ2-1, with 7 bases identical to TRBD2. CDR3 size: 16 residues. With 4 bases clipped from V and 4 bases from J, the junction kept 11 bases outside the gene matches. Germline CDR1 and CDR2: SGHRS and YFSETQ. In nucleotides, the CDR3 is TGCGCCAGCAGCGCCATAGGAGCGGGGAGATACAATGAGCAGTTCTTC. Protein product: CASSAIGAGRYNEQFF. The variable domain in full, completed from reference TRBV5-1 and TRBJ2-1, reads KAGVTQTPRYLIKTRGQQVTLSCSPISGHRSVSWYQQTPGQGLQFLFEYFSETQRNKGNFPGRFSGRQFSNSRSEMNVSTLELGDSALYLCASSAIGAGRYNEQFFGPGTRLTVL.

This clone was observed a few times. V usage is TRBV4-1 and J usage is TRBJ2-1; TRBD2 matches at 8 bases. After removal of 0 bases from V and 8 bases from J, the junction contained 15 bases not matched to a gene. Germline V CDR1 and CDR2: MGHRA, YSYEKL. The CDR3 contains 18 residues. CDR3 in amino acids: CASSQDRRAGEAVDEQFF. Written as DNA, the CDR3 is TGCGCCAGCAGCCAAGACCGCCGAGCGGGAGAGGCGGTTGATGAGCAGTTCTTC.

V is TRBV4-1 and J is TRBJ2-1; 8 bases fit TRBD1. The trim removed 0 bases at V and 7 bases at J, leaving 11 bases unmatched. The germline gives CDR1 MGHRA, CDR2 YSYEKL. This CDR3 comprises 17 residues. The CDR3: CASSQDPDRGPTNEQFF. In DNA, the CDR3 is TGCGCCAGCAGCCAAGACCCAGACAGGGGCCCTACTAATGAGCAGTTCTTC.